The 31 T cell receptor beta chains in this list originate from one sample, sequenced in a study of T-cell reconstitution after alpha-beta-depleted transplantation in children. Unique molecular identifiers were used in preparing the TCRbeta library. Via MiXCR, TCRdb re-called the PCR reads, giving one row per CDR3 protein. This sample yields a few hundred thousand distinct CDR3 sequences, of which about 16% are seen a single time; 25% to 30% belongs to the top ten. This specimen consisted of PBMCs, mostly from graft donor cells, obtained 360 days after TCRalphabeta/CD19-depleted stem cell transplant. The receptors derive from a boy under two years old who had a stem cell transplant for Wiskott-Aldrich syndrome, so the T cells may come from the graft donor.

The V and J genes are TRBV28 and TRBJ2-7, with TRBD2 matching 9 bases. The V and J ends lost 3 bases and 0 bases, in that order; junction bases with no gene match: 9. CDR3 length: 17 residues. The germline V gene encodes CDR1 MDHEN and CDR2 SYDVKM. The chain's CDR3 is CASSLRLAEVLSYEQYF. As DNA, the CDR3 is TGTGCCAGCAGTTTGAGACTAGCGGAGGTACTCTCCTACGAGCAGTACTTC.

The V and J genes are TRBV12-3 or TRBV12-4 and TRBJ1-5, with a weak D call TRBD1 (6 bases). V lost 1 base to trimming and J lost 13 bases, with 8 bases between them. The CDR3 is made up of 11 amino acids. The CDR3 protein is CASSLGQVQHF. The CDR3 DNA follows: TGTGCCAGCAGTTTAGGACAGGTGCAGCATTTT.

This clonotype came up many times. This chain uses TRBV29-1 with TRBJ2-5; unclear D gene. Trimming took 4 bases from V and 3 from J, leaving 6 bases between them. The CDR3 contains 11 residues. In germline, CDR1 is SQVTM, CDR2 ANQGSEA. CDR3 nucleotides: TGCAGCGTTGGCCTAGAAGAGACCCAGTACTTC. Translated: CSVGLEETQYF.

J is TRBJ2-1 and V is TRBV12-3 or TRBV12-4; tentatively, D is TRBD2 (6 bases). The CDR3 length is 15 residues. Trimming left V 6 bases short and J 5 bases short, with 17 bases between. CDR3 bases: TGTGCCAGCAGCCCTAGGGGAGGCTTGAACAATGAGCAGTTCTTC. It codes for CASSPRGGLNNEQFF.

This clonotype was found many times. The chain has TRBV7-2 and TRBJ2-1; no clear D gene. The CDR3 consists of 12 residues. Trimming left V 7 bases short and J 9 bases short, with 13 bases between. CDR1 and CDR2 (germline): SGHTA, FQGNSA. CDR3 nucleotides: TGTGCCAGCAACTCTTGGACGGGTGAGCAGTTCTTC. Its protein product is CASNSWTGEQFF.

This clonotype was observed a few times. The CDR3 DNA reads as TGTGCCAGCAGTTTAGCCCGCGAGACTAGCGGGGGGGCTTTAGCGTACGAGCAGTACTTC. Translating it yields CASSLARETSGGALAYEQYF. The J gene is TRBJ2-7, the V gene TRBV28, with 14 bases aligning to TRBD2. The CDR3 length is 20 residues. V dropped 2 bases and J dropped 4; count of bases not matched to a gene: 16. Germline loops: CDR1 MDHEN, CDR2 SYDVKM.

This clonotype was counted only a few times. The gene calls are TRBV5-5 and TRBJ2-4; TRBD1 or TRBD2 may be the D gene (6 bases each). Trimming shortened V by 3 bases and J by 5 bases, and 18 bases separated the two germline ends. CDR1 and CDR2 from the germline V gene are SGHKS and YYEKEE (reference sequence). The CDR3 covers 16 residues. As DNA, the CDR3 is TGTGCCAGCAGCTACTGGGGGGCTGGGAGAGAAAACATTCAGTACTTC. It yields the protein CASSYWGAGRENIQYF.

The chain employs TRBV7-7 and TRBJ2-3; no clear D. The CDR3 totals 13 residues. Germline V gives CDR1 SSHAT, CDR2 FNYEAQ (reference sequence). V lost 5 bases to trimming and J lost 0 bases, with 6 bases between them. The CDR3 DNA reads as TGTGCCAGCAGCCCTAAGAGCACAGATACGCAGTATTTT. This encodes CASSPKSTDTQYF.

This chain joins TRBV5-1 and TRBJ2-2; D is uncertain. Germline values: CDR1 SGHRS, CDR2 YFSETQ. This CDR3 is built from 15 residues. Trimming stripped 1 base from V and 4 bases from J, with 11 bases between. This chain's CDR3 is CASSLMAKSTGELFF. The CDR3 DNA is TGCGCCAGCAGCTTGATGGCCAAGAGCACCGGGGAGCTGTTTTTT.

The gene calls are TRBV5-6 and TRBJ2-7, with D possibly TRBD1 on 5 matching bases. Germline CDR1 SGHDT, CDR2 YYEEEE. V shed 2 bases and J shed 2 bases, with 14 bases lying between them. The CDR3 consists of 15 residues. CDR3 coding DNA: TGTGCCAGCAGCTTTTCGAACAGGTCCCCCTACGAGCAGTACTTC. Its protein is CASSFSNRSPYEQYF.

This clonotype appeared a few times. J is TRBJ2-6 and V is TRBV7-9; D is undetermined. V was clipped by 10 bases and J by 1 base, with 8 bases between them. The CDR3 has 13 amino acids. Germline assignment: CDR1 SEHNR and CDR2 FQNEAQ (reference sequence). Here the CDR3 DNA reads TGTGCCACCAAGGGATCTGGGGCCAACGTCCTGACTTTC. It specifies CATKGSGANVLTF.

This chain joins TRBV29-1 and TRBJ2-7; unclear D gene. V was clipped by 4 bases and J by 2 bases, with 6 bases between them. CDR3 length equals 11 residues. Germline loops: CDR1 SQVTM, CDR2 ANQGSEA. The DNA of the CDR3 is TGCAGCGTTGCCCTTACCTACGAGCAGTACTTC. This translates into CSVALTYEQYF.

In its sample, this clonotype was seen many times. The chain uses TRBV12-3 or TRBV12-4 and TRBJ1-1; D uncertain. The ends were cut back, 2 bases at V and 4 bases at J, with 2 bases in the middle. CDR3 length: 11 residues. The CDR3 spells CASSLSTEAFF. Here the CDR3 DNA reads TGTGCCAGCAGTTTAAGCACTGAAGCTTTCTTT.

This clonotype was counted a few times. V usage is TRBV12-3 or TRBV12-4 and J usage is TRBJ2-1; D is perhaps TRBD2 (6 bases). Trimming cost V 2 bases and J 9 bases, with 11 bases left between them. The CDR3 totals 13 residues. Written as DNA, the CDR3 is TGTGCCAGCAGTTTAAGACTAGTGTTTGAGCAGTTCTTC. As protein: CASSLRLVFEQFF.

This chain connects TRBV20-1 to TRBJ2-2; 10 bases line up with TRBD2. This CDR3 has 12 residues. Germline V gene data show CDR1 as DFQATT and CDR2 as SNEGSKA (reference sequence). V dropped 5 bases and J dropped 7; count of bases not matched to a gene: 1. This CDR3 is CSAPSGGGELFF. CDR3 DNA: TGCAGTGCTCCTAGCGGGGGCGGGGAGCTGTTTTTT.

This clonotype was picked up a small number of times. The chain recombines TRBV12-3 or TRBV12-4 with TRBJ2-3, with 9 bases aligning to TRBD2. The junction had 10 bases not matched to a gene; V was cut back by 3 bases and J by 6 bases. This CDR3 has 16 amino acids. CDR3 sequence reads: CASSFRLAGRADTQYF. The CDR3 DNA follows: TGTGCCAGCAGTTTTAGGCTAGCGGGGAGGGCGGATACGCAGTATTTT.

In its sample, this clonotype was seen a few times. V usage is TRBV5-1 and J usage is TRBJ2-2; maybe TRBD2 (6 bases). CDR3 length equals 16 residues. Looked up from germline, CDR1 is SGHRS and CDR2 is YFSETQ. Trimming took 1 base from V and 6 from J, leaving 16 bases between them. The CDR3 region is CASSLRLTGAPGELFF. The CDR3 DNA reads TGCGCCAGCAGCTTGAGGTTGACGGGAGCTCCCGGGGAGCTGTTTTTT. The whole variable domain, filled in from reference TRBV5-1 and TRBJ2-2, reads KAGVTQTPRYLIKTRGQQVTLSCSPISGHRSVSWYQQTPGQGLQFLFEYFSETQRNKGNFPGRFSGRQFSNSRSEMNVSTLELGDSALYLCASSLRLTGAPGELFFGEGSRLTVL.

In its sample, this clonotype was seen a few times. The chain carries TRBV6-5 and TRBJ2-5, with a weak D call TRBD1 (6 bases). CDR3 size: 14 residues. Trimming cost V 1 base and J 1 base, with 7 bases left between them. In germline, CDR1 is MNHEY, CDR2 SVGAGI. The CDR3 loop reads CASSYWDTQETQYF. The CDR3, as DNA: TGTGCCAGCAGTTACTGGGACACCCAAGAGACCCAGTACTTC.

This sequence joins TRBV10-3 and TRBJ2-1, with D possibly matching TRBD2 (6 bases). Germline V gene data show CDR1 as ENHRY and CDR2 as SYGVKD. V lost 6 bases and J lost 8, with 20 bases in between. The CDR3 sequence is 15 residues long. CDR3 sequence reads: CAISYGLNPLHEQFF. CDR3 DNA sequence: TGTGCCATCAGCTATGGACTAAACCCCCTCCATGAGCAGTTCTTC.

The V gene is TRBV2, the J gene TRBJ2-2; a weak D match, TRBD2 (6 bases). From germline, CDR1 is SNHLY and CDR2 FYNNEI. V lost 4 bases to trimming and J lost 3 bases, with 18 bases between them. CDR3 size: 17 residues. The CDR3 sequence: CASSVPPGGMDTGELFF. In nucleotides, the CDR3 is TGTGCCAGCAGTGTTCCCCCAGGCGGGATGGACACCGGGGAGCTGTTTTTT.

The chain couples TRBV5-6 to TRBJ2-7, with 10 bases that match TRBD2. Germline loops: CDR1 SGHDT, CDR2 YYEEEE. After removal of 7 bases from V and 0 bases from J, the junction contained 4 bases not matched to a gene. The CDR3 extends over 14 amino acids. This CDR3 is CASQREGSSYEQYF. The CDR3 nucleotides are TGTGCCAGCCAGCGGGAGGGTAGCTCCTACGAGCAGTACTTC. The complete variable domain, with remaining parts taken from reference TRBV5-6 and TRBJ2-7, reads DAGVTQSPTHLIKTRGQQVTLRCSPKSGHDTVSWYQQALGQGPQFIFQYYEEEERQRGNFPDRFSGHQFPNYSSELNVNALLLGDSALYLCASQREGSSYEQYFGPGTRLTVT.

This clonotype showed up many times. V is TRBV24-1 and J is TRBJ2-1; 7 bases agree with TRBD2. V lost 4 bases and J lost 0; bases outside the gene matches: 5. Germline V lookup: CDR1 KGHDR, CDR2 SFDVKD. The CDR3 has 16 amino acids. The CDR3 here is CATSERGGSSYNEQFF. DNA of the CDR3: TGTGCCACCAGTGAACGAGGCGGGAGCTCCTACAATGAGCAGTTCTTC.

There are many counts of this clonotype. The V call is TRBV7-9, the J call TRBJ2-5; D unclear. V was shortened by 5 bases and J by 2 bases, with 15 bases between the two germline ends. The CDR3 sequence is 15 residues long. Germline assignment: CDR1 SEHNR and CDR2 FQNEAQ (reference sequence). This CDR3 is CASSPRLSGQETQYF. The CDR3 nucleotides are TGTGCCAGCAGCCCCAGACTCTCTGGGCAAGAGACCCAGTACTTC.

The V and J genes are TRBV11-3 and TRBJ2-1; maybe TRBD2 (6 bases). With 1 base removed from V and 8 bases from J, the gap between germline ends came to 18 bases. Per germline, CDR1 SGHNT and CDR2 YENEEA. The CDR3 is made up of 16 amino acids. The CDR3 DNA reads TGTGCCAGCAGCTTAGTAAGGGCGTTGGGGGAGGATGAGCAGTTCTTC. Protein: CASSLVRALGEDEQFF.

V and J are TRBV12-3 or TRBV12-4 and TRBJ2-3; D remains unclear. Trimming cost V 1 base and J 1 base, with 12 bases left between them. The CDR3 covers 16 residues. The CDR3 nucleotides read TGTGCCAGCAGTTTAGTGAGGACGACCCGCACAGATACGCAGTATTTT. Translation: CASSLVRTTRTDTQYF.

This chain connects TRBV28 to TRBJ2-2, with 9 bases fitting TRBD2. The trim removed 5 bases at V and 4 bases at J, leaving 11 bases unmatched. CDR3 length: 17 residues. Germline CDR1 MDHEN, CDR2 SYDVKM. The CDR3 nucleotides are TGTGCCAGCAGTCCCACGCGGGGGGGCCCGAGCACCGGGGAGCTGTTTTTT. Translated: CASSPTRGGPSTGELFF. The variable domain in full, with the rest retrieved from reference TRBV28 and TRBJ2-2, is DVKVTQSSRYLVKRTGEKVFLECVQDMDHENMFWYRQDPGLGLRLIYFSYDVKMKEKGDIPEGYSVSREKKERFSLILESASTNQTSMYLCASSPTRGGPSTGELFFGEGSRLTVL.

This clonotype was observed a few times. CDR3 amino acids: CASSLRTWGGYRDNSPLHF. As DNA, the CDR3 is TGTGCCAGCAGCCTACGGACTTGGGGAGGGTATAGGGATAATTCACCCCTCCACTTT. V and J are TRBV5-6 and TRBJ1-6; D not certain. The V gene lost 4 bases and the J gene lost 5 bases, with 25 bases spanning the gap. CDR1 SGHDT and CDR2 YYEEEE come from the germline V gene. The CDR3 extends over 19 amino acids.

This clonotype was counted only a few times. The V and J genes are TRBV13 and TRBJ2-3; 10 bases agree with TRBD2. Germline V gene lookup returns CDR1 PRHDT and CDR2 FYEKMQ (reference sequence). CDR3 length: 15 residues. V trimming: 5 bases; J trimming: 2 bases; junction bases outside the gene matches: 4. The DNA of the CDR3 is TGTGCCAGCAGCCGAAGCGGGGGGGTCACAGATACGCAGTATTTT. Protein product: CASSRSGGVTDTQYF.

This clonotype was found a few times. The CDR3 spells CASSPRRERETQYF. The CDR3 DNA follows: TGTGCCAGCAGCCCGAGGAGGGAAAGGGAGACCCAGTACTTC. This chain joins TRBV11-3 and TRBJ2-5, with D possibly TRBD2 on 6 matching bases. The germline gives CDR1 SGHNT, CDR2 YENEEA. V was shortened by 5 bases and J by 5 bases, with 15 bases between the two germline ends. This CDR3 comprises 14 residues.

This clonotype was observed a handful of times. The rearrangement links TRBV28 to TRBJ1-5; 7 positions match TRBD1. Germline-derived CDR1 and CDR2 are MDHEN and SYDVKM. V lost 4 bases, J lost 3 bases, and 3 bases stayed unmatched. The CDR3 totals 14 residues. CDR3: CASSYDRVNQPQHF. In nucleotides, the CDR3 is TGTGCCAGCAGTTACGACAGGGTCAATCAGCCCCAGCATTTT. Variable domain in full (rest from reference TRBV28 and TRBJ1-5): DVKVTQSSRYLVKRTGEKVFLECVQDMDHENMFWYRQDPGLGLRLIYFSYDVKMKEKGDIPEGYSVSREKKERFSLILESASTNQTSMYLCASSYDRVNQPQHFGDGTRLSIL.

The chain has TRBV5-6 and TRBJ1-6; 8 bases line up with TRBD1. The CDR3 sequence is 15 residues long. Trimming at V came to 4 bases and at J to 8 bases, leaving 8 bases not matched to a gene. The V gene's germline CDR1 is SGHDT and CDR2 YYEEEE. The CDR3 loop is CASSTGQGVHSPLHF. CDR3 nucleotide sequence: TGTGCCAGCAGCACCGGACAGGGAGTTCATTCACCCCTCCACTTT. The complete variable domain, with remaining parts taken from reference TRBV5-6 and TRBJ1-6, reads DAGVTQSPTHLIKTRGQQVTLRCSPKSGHDTVSWYQQALGQGPQFIFQYYEEEERQRGNFPDRFSGHQFPNYSSELNVNALLLGDSALYLCASSTGQGVHSPLHFGNGTRLTVT.